This TCR beta chain stems from a study of radiation and T cells in renal cell carcinoma. Study results and caveats: Baseline intratumoral clonotype presence is unknown without pretreatment biopsies.

The germline gives CDR1 SEHNR, CDR2 FQNEAQ (reference sequence). CDR3 length equals 14 residues. Clones were read by immunoSEQ multiplex PCR, and TCRdb kept only the in-frame ones, dropping some. Of tens of thousands of clones in the sample, 65% to 90% were seen once. Time point denoted: blood 2 weeks post-SBRT. Treatment specified: 15 Gy SBRT to primary tumor, nephrectomy 4 weeks later. As to this clone: The antigen remains unidentified.

This TCR was sampled from a woman between 50 and 59 years old with renal cell carcinoma. Sequencing was performed on blood, taken from a patient whose treatment included radiotherapy and nephrectomy. V usage is TRBV7-9 and J usage is TRBJ2-5, with 9 bases fitting TRBD1. With the DNA end fitting TRBJ2-7 better, the J assignment may be wrong. DNA for the CDR3: TGTGCCAGCAGCCTGGGGACAGGGAACTACGAGCAGTACTTC. Protein: CASSLGTGNYEQYF.